This TCR beta chain appears in the sequencing data of a study of T cell repertoires in cytomegalovirus infection. The V and J ends lost 4 bases and 0 bases, in that order; junction bases with no gene match: 8. Looked up from germline, CDR1 is SGHRS and CDR2 is YFSETQ. This CDR3 is built from 16 residues. This clonotype showed up many times. Its antigen is undetermined. MiXCR, run by TCRdb on the reads, gives a single entry per CDR3 protein. The table lists roughly 500,000 distinct CDR3 sequences, around 11% of them singletons. Findings and limits, study-wide: Summed frequency of public TCR beta families distinguished CMV carriers with the relevant HLA.

The chain joins TRBV5-1 to TRBJ1-1; TRBD1 matches 8 bases. This receptor was taken from a human donor in good health (CMV status not recorded). Some clones in this sample may be carry-over from other donors' samples. Sequenced sample: PBMCs. This CDR3 reads CASSANPGGLNTEAFF. CDR3 nucleotide sequence: TGCGCCAGCAGCGCGAACCCAGGGGGCCTGAACACTGAAGCTTTCTTT.